The sequence of this TCR beta chain was determined in a study of blood T cell repertoires in COVID-19. Across the whole study: Material from acute and convalescent COVID-19 was sourced from the United States, Italy and Spain.

V shed 2 bases and J shed 2 bases, with 20 bases lying between them. This CDR3 comprises 18 residues. Germline loops: CDR1 SGHAT, CDR2 FQNNGV. Repertoires were generated with immunoSEQ multiplex PCR, while TCRdb's copy carries only in-frame clones and drops some. The sample yields some 210,000 clones, 81% seen once. Material: PBMCs or T cells enriched from blood (not recorded which). V is TRBV11-2 and J is TRBJ2-3, with unresolved D. The sequence derives from a woman between 50 and 59 years old with acute COVID-19. The CDR3 nucleotides read TGTGCCAGCAGCTTAAATGGTCGAGGTTTCCTAGTCACAGATACGCAGTATTTT. Amino acids: CASSLNGRGFLVTDTQYF. Combining the CDR3 with reference TRBV11-2 and TRBJ2-3 gives the whole variable domain EAGVAQSPRYKIIEKRQSVAFWCNPISGHATLYWYQQILGQGPKLLIQFQNNGVVDDSQLPKDRFSAERLKGVDSTLKIQPAKLEDSAVYLCASSLNGRGFLVTDTQYFGPGTRLTVL.